These T cell receptor beta chains were read from a single sample in a study of human T cells and chemical hapten exposure. TCRdb re-called the RACE reads with MiXCR, one entry per CDR3 protein. Among over 30,000 distinct CDR3 sequences, more than 8% were seen once, and the ten largest hold 20% to 30%. This sample comprised whole blood, obtained in connection with sensitization to the hapten diphenylcyclopropenone (DPC). All receptors come from a man aged 50 to 59 with alopecia areata. Some clones in this sample may be carry-over from other donors' samples. Both conserved end residues are part of each CDR3. The D gene is left open where the match is weak. The size field is filled for only some rows; it gives once, few, many or a size class.

>TRBV28|TRBJ2-7|-|many
TGTGCCAGCAGTCTTCTGACCCTCCTCTCCTACGAGCAGTACTTC
CASSLLTLLSYEQYF
>TRBV14|TRBJ2-5|TRBD1|many
TGTGCCAGCAGCTTCGTCAGGGGGCACCGGGAGACCCAGTACTTC
CASSFVRGHRETQYF
>TRBV7-2|TRBJ2-5|-|-
TGTGCCAGCAACATGTTGGGGACCCAGTACTTC
CASNMLGTQYF
>TRBV12-3/TRBV12-4|TRBJ2-3|-|many
TGTGCCAGCGGCGGGGATACGCAGTATTTT
CASGGDTQYF
>TRBV5-1|TRBJ1-1|-|few
TGCGCCAGCCATGGGCGGCAAACGAACACTGAAGCTTTCTTT
CASHGRQTNTEAFF
>TRBV11-2|TRBJ2-7|-|many
TGTGCCAGCAGCTTTCTCTCGATGGTCGGCCGATTGGACGAGCAGTACTTC
CASSFLSMVGRLDEQYF
>TRBV29-1|TRBJ2-1|TRBD2|many
TGCAGCGTTGAATCTAGCGGGAGTATGTTAAATGAGCAGTTCTTC
CSVESSGSMLNEQFF
>TRBV11-2|TRBJ2-7|TRBD1|many
TGTGCCAGCACCTTTGGCGTTGGACAGGCATACGAGCAGTACTTC
CASTFGVGQAYEQYF
>TRBV2|TRBJ2-2|-|many
TGTGCCAGAAGGACAAGTGTGACCGGGGAGCTATTTTTT
CARRTSVTGELFF
>TRBV5-6|TRBJ2-7|TRBD2|many
TGTGCCAGCAGCTTGGTTAGCGGGAACTCCTACGAGCAGTACTTC
CASSLVSGNSYEQYF
>TRBV10-1|TRBJ1-2|TRBD1|many
TGCGCCAGCAGTGGGACAGGGGGCTACACCTTC
CASSGTGGYTF
>TRBV6-6|TRBJ2-1|TRBD2|-
TGTGCCAGCAGTCCGGGACTACGGATGAATGAGCAGTTCTTC
CASSPGLRMNEQFF
>TRBV12-3/TRBV12-4|TRBJ2-7|TRBD2|many
TGTGCCAGCAGTCCCGCTGCGGGGGCCTACGAGCAGTACTTC
CASSPAAGAYEQYF
>TRBV12-3/TRBV12-4|TRBJ1-1|TRBD1|-
TGTGCCAGCAGCCCCGGGACAGTGAACACTGAAGCTTTCTTT
CASSPGTVNTEAFF
>TRBV18|TRBJ1-1|-|few
TGTGCCAGCTCACCGGACACCCTTGCTAACACTGAAGCTTTCTTT
CASSPDTLANTEAFF
>TRBV10-3|TRBJ1-2|TRBD1|many
TGTGCCATCAGTGAGCCGGGGACAGGGAATGGCTACACCTTC
CAISEPGTGNGYTF
>TRBV28|TRBJ2-5|TRBD2|many
TGTGCCAGCAGGGGACGGGGAGCGGGAGGGCGAGAGACCCAGTACTTC
CASRGRGAGGRETQYF
>TRBV4-2|TRBJ2-1|-|many
TGTGCCAGCAGCCAAGATGCCCGTCAGGGCCATGAGCAGTTCTTC
CASSQDARQGHEQFF
>TRBV10-3|TRBJ2-7|TRBD2|many
TGTGCCATCAGTTGGAATAGCGGGAGTGGTAGGACCTACGAGCAGTACTTC
CAISWNSGSGRTYEQYF
>TRBV9|TRBJ2-5|TRBD2|-
TGTGCCAGCAGCGGGTATAGCGGGAGAGGACAAGAGACCCAGTACTTC
CASSGYSGRGQETQYF
>TRBV27|TRBJ2-5|TRBD2|many
TGTGCCAGCAGTTACACACTAGCGGGAGGGCTGGAGACCCAGTACTTC
CASSYTLAGGLETQYF
>TRBV28|TRBJ2-5|-|many
TGTGCCAGCAGTTTGGGGGGAGTCGGTCGCCAAGAGACCCAGTACTTC
CASSLGGVGRQETQYF
>TRBV24-1|TRBJ2-3|TRBD2|-
TGTGCCACCAGTGATTTAGCGGGAGACACAGATACGCAGTATTTT
CATSDLAGDTDTQYF
>TRBV6-6|TRBJ2-3|TRBD1|many
TGTGCCAGCAGTTATTCCCCGGACAGGGGGTACCAGAATACGCAGTATTTT
CASSYSPDRGYQNTQYF
>TRBV20-1|TRBJ2-3|-|few
TGCAGTGCTAGTGCCGCGACGGGCGATACGCAGTATTTT
CSASAATGDTQYF
>TRBV15|TRBJ2-3|-|-
TGTGCCACCAAGGAGCAGGGTAGCACAGATACGCAGTATTTT
CATKEQGSTDTQYF
>TRBV7-2|TRBJ2-5|-|few
TGTGCCAGCAGCTTAGCTAGCGGAACAGGCGGGGAGACCCAGTACTTC
CASSLASGTGGETQYF
>TRBV28|TRBJ2-2|TRBD1|-
TGTGCCAGCAGTGCGACAGGGGGCTGGGACACCGGGGAGCTGTTTTTT
CASSATGGWDTGELFF
>TRBV5-1|TRBJ2-1|-|few
TGCGCCAGCAGCTTGAGGGCGGGTTACAATGAGCAGTTCTTC
CASSLRAGYNEQFF
>TRBV2|TRBJ1-5|-|few
TGTGCCAGCAGCAATACAGGGAATAGCAATCAGCCCCAGCATTTT
CASSNTGNSNQPQHF
>TRBV3-2|TRBJ2-1|-|many
TGTGCCAGCAGCCACCCGGGAGCCTACAATGAGCAGTTCTTC
CASSHPGAYNEQFF
>TRBV28|TRBJ2-2|-|-
TGTGCCAGCAGTTTATCAGCGTCGAGGGAGCTGTTTTTT
CASSLSASRELFF
>TRBV11-2|TRBJ2-2|TRBD2|-
TGTGCCAGCAGCCCACAGACTAGCGGTTGGGGCGCCGGGGAGCTGTTTTTT
CASSPQTSGWGAGELFF
>TRBV30|TRBJ2-2|TRBD2|many
TGTGCCTGGAGTCGACTAGCGGGATTCACCGGGGAGCTGTTTTTT
CAWSRLAGFTGELFF
>TRBV5-1|TRBJ2-1|TRBD2|few
TGCGCCAGCAGCCCGAGGTTGGTAGCGGGAACGGGGAATGAGCAGTTCTTC
CASSPRLVAGTGNEQFF
>TRBV7-9|TRBJ2-5|TRBD2|many
TGTGCCAGCAGCTTACTTCAGCGGGAGAGGGGTGGTAAAGAGACCCAGTACTTC
CASSLLQRERGGKETQYF
>TRBV7-3|TRBJ2-3|-|few
TGTGCCAGCAGCTTAGGGGACAACACAGATACGCAGTATTTT
CASSLGDNTDTQYF
>TRBV29-1|TRBJ1-2|-|few
TGCAGCGCTGGGGGAAACACCTTC
CSAGGNTF
>TRBV12-5|TRBJ1-5|TRBD1|many
TGTGCTAGTGGACGGGACAGTTATCAGCCCCAGCATTTT
CASGRDSYQPQHF
>TRBV12-3/TRBV12-4|TRBJ1-2|-|many
TGTGCCAGCAGCCTCTCCCGAGGACACGGTAACGGCTACACCTTC
CASSLSRGHGNGYTF
>TRBV6-2/TRBV6-3|TRBJ2-1|-|-
TGTGCCAGCAGTTCCGGGGGAGCCTACAATGAGCAGTTCTTC
CASSSGGAYNEQFF